This entry lists 15 T cell receptor beta chains sequenced from one sample in a study of T-cell memory formation after mild COVID-19. TCRdb redid the calling of the 5' RACE reads with MiXCR, one entry per CDR3 protein. The sample lists approximately 82,000 distinct CDR3 sequences; around 13% were seen once. The source material was PBMCs or a T cell subset sorted from them (not recorded which). The source of these receptors is a man aged 18 to 30 who had mild COVID-19 (a few samples of this study predate the infection). Cell type and time point are not known.

This clonotype was found a few times. The CDR3 here is CASSIVMGPGQPQHF. The DNA of the CDR3 is TGTGCCAGTAGTATCGTGATGGGGCCGGGACAGCCCCAGCATTTT. V and J are TRBV19 and TRBJ1-5; tentatively, D is TRBD1 (5 bases). The germline V gene has CDR1 LNHDA and CDR2 SQIVND (reference sequence). V dropped 3 bases and J dropped 7 bases, with 16 bases sitting between them. The CDR3 sequence is 15 residues long. The full variable domain, its missing parts supplied by reference TRBV19 and TRBJ1-5, is DGGITQSPKYLFRKEGQNVTLSCEQNLNHDAMYWYRQDPGQGLRLIYYSQIVNDFQKGDIAEGYSVSREKKESFPLTVTSAQKNPTAFYLCASSIVMGPGQPQHFGDGTRLSIL.

This clonotype was counted between two and nine times. The V and J genes are TRBV4-1 and TRBJ2-3, with TRBD2 identical over 9 bases. The ends lost 4 bases at V and 6 bases at J; junction bases unmatched: 11. The germline gives CDR1 MGHRA, CDR2 YSYEKL. The CDR3 is 16 amino acids. CDR3 coding DNA: TGCGCCAGCAGCCTGGCTAGCGGGGAGTGGGGGGATACGCAGTATTTT. Translated: CASSLASGEWGDTQYF.

This chain links TRBV20-1 with TRBJ1-5; D is perhaps TRBD1 (5 bases). The V end lost 1 base, the J end lost 4 bases, and 17 bases lay between the germline ends. CDR1 is DFQATT and CDR2 is SNEGSKA in the germline V gene (reference sequence). CDR3 length: 16 residues. CDR3 nucleotide sequence: TGCAGTGCTAGAGCACTTGGCACAGGCCGAAATCAGCCCCAGCATTTT. Translated, it gives CSARALGTGRNQPQHF.

This clonotype was seen more than once but under ten times. The genes are TRBV7-8 and TRBJ1-1; D not resolved. Germline CDR1 and CDR2: SGHVS and FQNEAQ. V dropped 1 base and J dropped 0 bases, with 9 bases sitting between them. The CDR3 extends over 15 amino acids. The CDR3 here is CASSLVHELNTEAFF. CDR3 in DNA: TGTGCCAGCAGCTTAGTTCACGAGCTGAACACTGAAGCTTTCTTT.

V gene TRBV6-5 combines with J gene TRBJ1-5; D uncertain. Germline CDR1 and CDR2: MNHEY and SVGAGI. The CDR3 sequence is 13 residues long. V lost 2 bases and J 2 bases, leaving 4 bases between the germline ends. The CDR3 reads CASSYRGNQPQHF. As DNA, the CDR3 is TGTGCCAGCAGTTACAGGGGCAATCAGCCCCAGCATTTT.

The V call is TRBV7-2, the J call TRBJ2-3; D possibly uses TRBD1 or TRBD2 (5 bases each). CDR3 length: 14 amino acids. Trimming took off 7 bases at V and 3 bases at J, with 14 bases between the two ends. Germline V gene data show CDR1 as SGHTA and CDR2 as FQGNSA. CDR3 protein: CASTPHWGTDTQYF. CDR3 nucleotides: TGTGCCAGCACCCCCCACTGGGGGACAGATACGCAGTATTTT.

This chain links TRBV4-1 with TRBJ2-2; D is ambiguous. The CDR3 consists of 14 residues. The germline V gene has CDR1 MGHRA and CDR2 YSYEKL. V was pared by 1 base and J by 1 base, with 4 bases between. The CDR3 nucleotides are TGCGCCAGCAGCCAAGGGCGGAACACCGGGGAGCTGTTTTTT. Amino acid sequence: CASSQGRNTGELFF.

This clonotype was counted between two and nine times. This chain links TRBV12-3 or TRBV12-4 with TRBJ1-5; perhaps TRBD1 as D (5 bases). The CDR3 is made up of 13 amino acids. V dropped 6 bases and J dropped 7 bases, with 13 bases sitting between them. CDR3 amino acids: CASSPPGDQPQHF. CDR3 nucleotide sequence: TGTGCCAGCAGCCCCCCCGGGGACCAGCCCCAGCATTTT.

The V and J genes are TRBV11-2 and TRBJ2-2; tentative D call: TRBD1 (6 bases). Germline lookup yields CDR1 SGHAT and CDR2 FQNNGV. V gave up 5 bases and J gave up 6 bases, with 10 bases separating them. The CDR3 is 13 residues long. CDR3 region: CASSHYRAGELFF. The DNA of the CDR3 is TGTGCCAGCAGCCACTACAGGGCCGGGGAGCTGTTTTTT. Combining the CDR3 with reference TRBV11-2 and TRBJ2-2 gives the whole variable domain EAGVAQSPRYKIIEKRQSVAFWCNPISGHATLYWYQQILGQGPKLLIQFQNNGVVDDSQLPKDRFSAERLKGVDSTLKIQPAKLEDSAVYLCASSHYRAGELFFGEGSRLTVL.

The rearrangement joins TRBV7-3 to TRBJ2-3, with TRBD2 matching over 9 bases. The CDR3 has 17 residues. Germline assignment: CDR1 SGHTA and CDR2 FQGTGA. J was trimmed by 2 bases and V by 1 base; bases with no gene match: 7. The CDR3 loop reads CASSLRGERGDTDTQYF. CDR3 nucleotides: TGTGCCAGCAGCTTAAGAGGAGAGCGGGGGGACACAGATACGCAGTATTTT.

This chain connects TRBV4-3 to TRBJ2-5; TRBD2 matches 7 bases. The CDR3 loop spans 15 amino acids. Germline assignment: CDR1 LGHNA and CDR2 YSLEER. J lost 7 bases, V lost 0 bases, and 8 bases had no gene match. CDR3 sequence: CASSQDMIAGSTQYF. CDR3 DNA: TGCGCCAGCAGCCAAGATATGATAGCGGGTTCGACCCAGTACTTC.

There are a few counts of this clonotype. The DNA for the CDR3 is TGTGCCAGCTCACACCCGGACAGCTCTGGAAACACCATATATTTT. Protein sequence: CASSHPDSSGNTIYF. The chain recombines TRBV18 with TRBJ1-3; TRBD1 is a possible D gene (6 bases). The CDR3 is 15 residues long. In germline, CDR1 is KGHSH, CDR2 LQKENI. V gave up 4 bases and J gave up 0 bases, with 10 bases separating them.

Ten or more counts support this clonotype. In nucleotides, the CDR3 is TGTGCCAGCAGCTCGCCTCTAGCGGGACGCACAGATACGCAGTATTTT. Its protein is CASSSPLAGRTDTQYF. The V gene is TRBV7-9, the J gene TRBJ2-3; 9 nucleotides match TRBD2. Trimming took 4 bases from V and 1 from J; bases not matched to a gene: 6. The CDR3 is 16 amino acids. Germline-derived CDR1 and CDR2 are SEHNR and FQNEAQ (reference sequence).

The chain carries TRBV7-8 and TRBJ2-1, with 8 bases fitting TRBD1. After removal of 6 bases from V and 2 bases from J, the junction contained 12 bases not matched to a gene. This CDR3 spans 17 amino acids. The germline gives CDR1 SGHVS, CDR2 FQNEAQ. DNA of the CDR3: TGTGCCAGCAGAAGGACAGGGTCCGTGTCCCCCTACAATGAGCAGTTCTTC. This gives the protein CASRRTGSVSPYNEQFF.

This clonotype was seen a few times. Here the CDR3 DNA reads TGTGCCAGCAGCTTTGACAGGGTGCACACTGAAGCTTTCTTT. Encoded protein: CASSFDRVHTEAFF. The chain combines TRBV7-9 with TRBJ1-1, with 7 positions matching TRBD1. The germline V gene encodes CDR1 SEHNR and CDR2 FQNEAQ (reference sequence). The CDR3 loop spans 14 amino acids. With 3 bases clipped from V and 3 bases from J, the junction kept 4 bases outside the gene matches.